Below, 25 T cell receptor beta chains from the same sample are listed, as sequenced in a study of shared clonotypes between healthy human individuals. Method: immunoSEQ multiplex PCR; TCRdb's copy keeps in-frame clones and lacks some. The data hold approximately 980,000 clones, with over 60% observed a single time. The specimen was memory CD4+ T cells sorted from blood. The subset: CD45RA-negative fraction. The source is a young man in good health.

The chain joins TRBV6-4 to TRBJ1-6; 7 bases are a match to TRBD1. Looked up from germline, CDR1 is MRHNA and CDR2 is SNTAGT. The CDR3 is 13 residues long. V was pared by 3 bases and J by 9 bases, with 2 bases of the junction left unmatched. CDR3 loop: CASSEQGSSPLHF. The CDR3 DNA reads as TGTGCCAGCAGTGAACAGGGGAGTTCACCCCTCCACTTT.

There are a few counts of this clone. The rearrangement links TRBV6-1 to TRBJ2-2, with D hard to call. The CDR3 is made up of 11 amino acids. From germline, CDR1 is MNHNS and CDR2 SASEGT. Trimming shortened V by 4 bases and J by 4 bases, and 1 base separated the two germline ends. The CDR3 region is CASSVTGELFF. In nucleotides, the CDR3 is TGTGCCAGCAGTGTCACCGGGGAGCTGTTTTTT.

Remarks on this clone: Other DNA variants within this sample encode the same CDR3. This chain connects TRBV18 to TRBJ2-3, with 8 bases matching TRBD2. V lost 3 bases, J lost 1 base, and 0 bases stayed unmatched. This CDR3 has 14 amino acids. Per germline, CDR1 KGHSH and CDR2 LQKENI. The CDR3: CASSPTSGTDTQYF. The CDR3 coding sequence is TGTGCCAGCTCACCGACTAGCGGCACAGATACGCAGTATTTT.

The rearrangement uses TRBV6-5 and TRBJ1-2, with a weak D call TRBD1 (5 bases). CDR3 size: 13 residues. The V end was cut by 6 bases, the J end by 7 bases, with 15 bases between. Germline-derived CDR1 and CDR2 are MNHEY and SVGAGI. CDR3 in DNA: TGTGCCAGCAGACCTACAGGTTTCGGTGGCTACACCTTC. Its protein is CASRPTGFGGYTF.

The chain is built from TRBV18 and TRBJ2-3; 10 bases match TRBD2. V dropped 2 bases and J dropped 2; count of bases not matched to a gene: 4. The CDR3 contains 16 residues. Looked up from germline, CDR1 is KGHSH and CDR2 is LQKENI. The CDR3 is CASSPTTSGVTDTQYF. CDR3 DNA sequence: TGTGCCAGCTCACCAACCACTAGCGGGGTCACAGATACGCAGTATTTT.

V usage is TRBV7-6 and J usage is TRBJ1-2; TRBD1 aligns across 7 bases. The germline V gene encodes CDR1 SGHVS and CDR2 FNYEAQ. The CDR3 is 14 residues long. The J segment lost 4 bases and the V segment lost 2 bases, leaving 4 bases of the junction unmatched. The CDR3 DNA follows: TGTGCCAGCAGCTTATGGACAGGCCCCTATGGCTACACCTTC. This gives the protein CASSLWTGPYGYTF.

The V and J genes are TRBV14 and TRBJ2-5; D might be TRBD1 or TRBD2, each matching 5 bases. Trimming took off 4 bases at V and 5 bases at J, with 11 bases between the two ends. The CDR3 extends over 13 amino acids. Germline assignment: CDR1 SGHDN and CDR2 FVKESK. CDR3 nucleotide sequence: TGTGCCAGCAGCCGGGGGATTTGGGAGACCCAGTACTTC. It codes for CASSRGIWETQYF.

This chain joins TRBV19 and TRBJ1-4; D is ambiguous. Germline-derived CDR1 and CDR2 are LNHDA and SQIVND (reference sequence). This CDR3 contains 14 residues. V shed 2 bases and J shed 2 bases, with 6 bases lying between them. The CDR3 nucleotides are TGTGCCAGTAGTATACAGTATACTAATGAAAAACTGTTTTTT. Residues: CASSIQYTNEKLFF. The full variable domain, with the rest looked up from reference TRBV19 and TRBJ1-4, is DGGITQSPKYLFRKEGQNVTLSCEQNLNHDAMYWYRQDPGQGLRLIYYSQIVNDFQKGDIAEGYSVSREKKESFPLTVTSAQKNPTAFYLCASSIQYTNEKLFFGSGTQLSVL.

This clone turned up a few times. The chain has TRBV2 and TRBJ2-5; D remains ambiguous. There are 12 residues in the CDR3. Trimming removed 5 bases from V and 5 bases from J, with 9 bases in between. The germline gives CDR1 SNHLY, CDR2 FYNNEI. CDR3 amino acids: CASSQEVETQYF. For the CDR3, the DNA is TGTGCCAGCAGTCAGGAAGTGGAGACCCAGTACTTC.

The genes are TRBV29-1 and TRBJ2-1; 8 nucleotides agree with TRBD2. The V and J ends lost 7 bases and 7 bases, in that order; junction bases with no gene match: 12. This CDR3 is built from 14 residues. Germline CDR1 and CDR2: SQVTM and ANQGSEA. The CDR3 DNA sequence: TGCAGCGCTGGGGTGGGGGCTAGCGGGAATGAGCAGTTCTTC. Its translation: CSAGVGASGNEQFF.

The chain recombines TRBV28 with TRBJ2-1; 14 bases line up with TRBD2. CDR3 length equals 17 residues. Germline V gives CDR1 MDHEN, CDR2 SYDVKM. The V and J ends lost 2 bases and 5 bases, in that order; junction bases with no gene match: 5. The CDR3 spells CASSLRTSGGFNNEQFF. The DNA of the CDR3 is TGTGCCAGCAGTTTACGGACTAGCGGGGGGTTTAACAATGAGCAGTTCTTC.

On this clone itself: Since a much larger clone is just one base distant, this may be a read error. V gene TRBV28 combines with J gene TRBJ2-2, with D unresolved. Trimming stripped 2 bases from V and 4 bases from J, with 2 bases between. This CDR3 region has 12 residues. Germline CDR1 and CDR2: MDHEN and SYDVKM. The CDR3: CASSLTTGELFF. CDR3 in DNA: TGTGCCAGCAGTTTAACCACCGGGGAGCTGTTTTTT.

J is TRBJ1-2 and V is TRBV18, with 7 bases lining up with TRBD1. The CDR3 runs to 14 residues. The germline CDR1 and CDR2 sequences are KGHSH and LQKENI. The ends lost 8 bases at V and 3 bases at J; junction bases unmatched: 9. The chain's CDR3 is CASARTGGDYGYTF. The CDR3 DNA reads as TGTGCCAGCGCCCGGACAGGAGGGGACTATGGCTACACCTTC.

This clone was seen a single time. This sequence joins TRBV7-9 and TRBJ2-1, with TRBD2 identical over 12 bases. V trimming: 6 bases; J trimming: 0 bases; junction bases outside the gene matches: 6. This CDR3 has 17 amino acids. Germline V gene lookup returns CDR1 SEHNR and CDR2 FQNEAQ (reference sequence). CDR3 sequence reads: CASRRLAGASSYNEQFF. DNA for the CDR3: TGTGCCAGCAGGCGACTAGCGGGAGCTAGCTCCTACAATGAGCAGTTCTTC.

The V gene is TRBV6-5, the J gene TRBJ2-7, with unresolved D. The V end lost 2 bases, the J end lost 3 bases, and 17 bases lay between the germline ends. Per germline, CDR1 MNHEY and CDR2 SVGAGI. This CDR3 has 16 residues. This chain's CDR3 is CASSYPDTLLLYEQYF. The CDR3 nucleotides read TGTGCCAGCAGTTACCCCGACACCTTGCTCCTCTACGAGCAGTACTTC.

The chain has TRBV10-3 and TRBJ2-1; 8 nucleotides agree with TRBD2. CDR3 length: 13 residues. Per germline, CDR1 ENHRY and CDR2 SYGVKD. The V segment lost 7 bases and the J segment 8 bases; nucleotides outside the gene matches: 7. The CDR3 sequence: CAITGGGQDEQFF. As DNA, the CDR3 is TGTGCCATCACCGGGGGGGGCCAGGATGAGCAGTTCTTC.

Only a few counts were recorded for this clone. The chain couples TRBV10-2 to TRBJ2-6, with 7 bases fitting TRBD2. The CDR3 has 19 residues. V shed 3 bases and J 0 bases; nucleotides not matched to a gene: 11. The germline V gene encodes CDR1 WSHSY and CDR2 SAAADI. Written as DNA, the CDR3 is TGCGCCAGCAGTGATGGGCAGCGGGGCATGGGCTCTGGGGCCAACGTCCTGACTTTC. This encodes CASSDGQRGMGSGANVLTF.

The gene calls are TRBV19 and TRBJ1-4, with a tentative D call TRBD1 (6 bases). The CDR3 has 17 amino acids. CDR1 and CDR2 (germline): LNHDA, SQIVND (reference sequence). The V end lost 3 bases, the J end lost 8 bases, and 22 bases lay between the germline ends. The CDR3 reads CASSMGWLTGREEKLFF. The CDR3 nucleotides are TGTGCCAGTAGTATGGGGTGGCTGACAGGAAGAGAAGAAAAACTGTTTTTT.

J is TRBJ1-5 and V is TRBV27; D possibly corresponds to TRBD1 (6 bases). V lost 5 bases, J lost 5 bases, and 16 bases lay in between. There are 15 residues in the CDR3. Germline CDR1 is MNHEY and CDR2 is SMNVEV (reference sequence). The CDR3 loop reads CASSAYRVRDQPQHF. CDR3 coding DNA: TGTGCCAGCAGTGCCTACAGGGTTCGGGATCAGCCCCAGCATTTT.

With respect to this clone: Additional DNA sequences in this sample encode the identical CDR3. The V gene is TRBV30, the J gene TRBJ2-7; D is undetermined. The germline gives CDR1 GTSNPN, CDR2 SVGIG (reference sequence). The CDR3 loop spans 10 amino acids. Deletions cut 7 bases from V and 5 bases from J, with 9 bases between. The CDR3 reads CASGLNEQYF. The CDR3 coding sequence is TGTGCCTCCGGCCTGAACGAGCAGTACTTC.

This clone was found once. V and J are TRBV14 and TRBJ1-1, with 9 bases identical to TRBD1. The ends lost 4 bases at V and 4 bases at J; junction bases unmatched: 4. Germline V CDR1 and CDR2: SGHDN, FVKESK. This CDR3 has 14 residues. DNA for the CDR3: TGTGCCAGCAGCCGGTGGGACAGGGTCACTGAAGCTTTCTTT. Translating it yields CASSRWDRVTEAFF.

This clone has only a few counts. The chain couples TRBV18 to TRBJ1-1; D not certain. V lost 3 bases and J 5 bases, leaving 10 bases between the germline ends. The CDR3 runs 13 residues. From germline, CDR1 is KGHSH and CDR2 LQKENI. The CDR3 region is CASSPRPETEAFF. The CDR3 region has the DNA TGTGCCAGCTCACCGCGTCCCGAGACTGAAGCTTTCTTT.

This clone was observed a single time. V gene TRBV2 combines with J gene TRBJ2-7, with 8 bases identical to TRBD1. The J segment lost 10 bases and the V segment lost 3 bases, leaving 5 bases of the junction unmatched. Germline V gene sequence: CDR1 SNHLY, CDR2 FYNNEI. This CDR3 has 12 residues. DNA for the CDR3: TGTGCCAGCAGTGAGAGTGGACAGGGACAGTACTTC. It specifies CASSESGQGQYF. The whole variable domain, filled in from reference TRBV2 and TRBJ2-7, reads EPEVTQTPSHQVTQMGQEVILRCVPISNHLYFYWYRQILGQKVEFLVSFYNNEISEKSEIFDDQFSVERPDGSNFTLKIRSTKLEDSAMYFCASSESGQGQYFGPGTRLTVT.

The chain recombines TRBV30 with TRBJ1-1; tentative D call: TRBD1 (6 bases). The CDR3 is 13 residues long. Per germline, CDR1 GTSNPN and CDR2 SVGIG (reference sequence). Trimming removed 2 bases at V and 4 bases at J, with 11 bases between. The CDR3, as DNA: TGTGCCTGGAGTTGGGGAGGGGGCACTGAAGCTTTCTTT. Translated: CAWSWGGGTEAFF.

This chain links TRBV11-3 with TRBJ2-1; 11 bases fit TRBD1. Trimming cost V 5 bases and J 4 bases; bases outside gene matches: 7. Germline CDR1 and CDR2: SGHNT and YENEEA. The CDR3 has 16 residues. The CDR3 loop reads CASSPRTGGGYNEQFF. The CDR3 DNA sequence: TGTGCCAGCAGCCCCCGGACAGGGGGCGGTTACAATGAGCAGTTCTTC.